Described below is a single T cell receptor (beta chain) sequence and its context. It has no known antigen specificity. No much larger clonotype is one base removed from it; base qualities were not supplied. The data were obtained in a study of blood T cells in healthy people across ages (dated by TCRdb to between 2014 and 2016). About the investigation overall: In model experiments, roughly one uniquely barcoded TCR beta cDNA molecule per two T cells was captured by template switching. The donors were split into four age groups: young (average about 16 years), middle-aged (39), aged (approximately 60) and long-lived (over 75). For two donors (one aged 18 to 30 and one aged 80 or older), the study analyzed two additional independent replicas of 1 million unique cDNA reads from the same blood draw. To avoid experimental bias, donors of different ages were spread randomly across the sequencing lanes. To track age-related changes in TCR beta repertoire diversity, the study relied on deep sequencing normalized with unique cDNA molecular identifiers. Broader findings and caveats from the paper: Bulk unsorted PBMC profiling prevented conclusive comparison of naive and antigen-experienced compartments. Observed TCR beta diversity correlated strongly with the percentage of naive T cells measured by flow cytometry. As age increased, observed TCR beta diversity per million T cells dropped in a roughly linear way, and a significant reduction was already evident by age 40. Total diversity estimates from one million sequenced T cells were considered lower bounds and underestimates. Compared with the aged group, the long-lived group had more naive CD4+ T cells, fewer expanded clones and increased TCR diversity, suggesting age selection. The CMV infection status of donors was not known, potentially confounding age-related changes in expanded clonotypes.

The library was generated by 5' RACE. Data came from an Illumina HiSeq 2500. A second roughly 6 to 12 cycle PCR used a sample-barcoded 5' primer and a J-beta primer mix. A unique molecular identifier was introduced onto each TCR beta cDNA molecule by a template-switch 5' adaptor carrying 12 random nucleotides. Each sample yielded at least 2.5 million CDR3-containing paired-end reads. The Mint cDNA synthesis kit, primed by a TRBC-specific oligonucleotide, was used to synthesize first-strand cDNA from all RNA. Following uracil-DNA glycosylase treatment, a first 18-cycle PCR with universal primers M1SS and BC2_uni_R was performed on all cDNA. Per the source publication's procedure: Normalization of each sample was performed by random selection of 1 million high-quality reads, each carrying a distinct molecular identifier. Reads sharing molecular identifiers were discarded rather than binned into consensus sequences. MiTCR, set to a Q25 quality threshold and the strictest error-elimination algorithm, was used for CDR3 identification, clonotype clustering and error correction. A nonparametric unseen species model with Euler transformation was used to estimate lower-bound total TCR beta diversity. TCRdb itself trimmed the public reads at Q25 with fastp, ran MiXCR and retained productive beta chains. Identical CDR3 proteins give one entry, which carries the most common genes and DNA. The V and J calls here are based on TCRdb, not the publication. The sample contains approximately 700,000 distinct CDR3 sequences, about 32% of them found a single time. The ten largest clones represent about 16% of the sample.

The 39 donors, aged about 6 to 100 years, were systemically healthy Caucasian individuals from Russia. Around 10 milliliters of peripheral blood were drawn from each donor into EDTA-treated Vacutainer tubes. Ficoll-Paque density-gradient centrifugation was used to isolate PBMCs, with at least 6.5 million per sample. Trizol reagent was used to extract total RNA from PBMCs, with at least 6 micrograms per sample. For every donor, flow cytometry on a PBMC aliquot measured the percentage of naive CD45RAhigh/CD27high T cells. Including cysteine and phenylalanine, the CDR3 has 16 amino acids. The read is trimmed to its CDR3 DNA, 48 bases read in frame from base 1. V and J lose 6 bases and 10 bases, and a span of 28 bases separates them. The CDR1 and CDR2 encoded by the germline V gene (reference sequence) are DFQATT and SNEGSKA.

The sequence is built from TRBV20-1 and TRBJ2-1; a confident D gene designation cannot be given. The specimen sequenced was blood. The sequence was collected from a woman of 80 years or more in good health. Donor details come from another sample of the same person, matched by shared clones. The sequenced DNA is TGCAGTGCATTACCGATCTCGAGACCGACGCCCTCGGAGCAGTTCTTC. This encodes CSALPISRPTPSEQFF.